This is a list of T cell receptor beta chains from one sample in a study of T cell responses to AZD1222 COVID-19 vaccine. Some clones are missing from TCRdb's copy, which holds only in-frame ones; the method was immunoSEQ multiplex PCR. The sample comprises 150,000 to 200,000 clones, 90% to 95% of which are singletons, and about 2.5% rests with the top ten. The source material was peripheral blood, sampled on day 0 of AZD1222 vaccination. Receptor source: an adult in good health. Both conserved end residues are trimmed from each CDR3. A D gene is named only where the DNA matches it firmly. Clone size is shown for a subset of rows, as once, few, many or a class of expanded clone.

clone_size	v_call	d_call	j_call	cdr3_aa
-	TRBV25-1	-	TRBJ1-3	ASSEYGGPGNTIY
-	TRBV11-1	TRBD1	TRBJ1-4	ASSLRTGLRNEKLF
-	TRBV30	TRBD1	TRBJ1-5	AWSAGTGGNQPQH
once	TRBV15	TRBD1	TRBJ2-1	ATSRVTGGGSEQF
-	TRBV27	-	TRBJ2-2	ASSLVRGTGELF
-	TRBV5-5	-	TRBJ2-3	ASSLDAGPTTDTQY
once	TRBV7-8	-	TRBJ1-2	ASSPRSGAGGGYT
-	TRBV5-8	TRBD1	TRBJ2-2	ASSSTGGRTGELF
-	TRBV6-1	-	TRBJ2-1	ASSERRSYNEQF
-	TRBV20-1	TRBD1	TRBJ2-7	SASSPTGAYEQY
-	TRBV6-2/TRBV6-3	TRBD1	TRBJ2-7	ASSYVDRDPYEQY
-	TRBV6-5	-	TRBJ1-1	ASTRGLGNTEAF
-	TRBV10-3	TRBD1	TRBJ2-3	AISAGTGGADTQY
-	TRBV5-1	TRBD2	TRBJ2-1	ASSSPGLGVFEQF
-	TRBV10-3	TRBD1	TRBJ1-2	AISDPTGDYGYT
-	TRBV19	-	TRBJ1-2	ASSQGTPPLGYT
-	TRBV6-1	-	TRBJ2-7	ASSEVPRTSYEQY
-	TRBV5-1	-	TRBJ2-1	ASSFSTNNEQF
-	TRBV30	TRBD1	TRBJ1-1	AWRSDRANTEAF
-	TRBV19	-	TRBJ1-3	ASSLSGGMNTIY